These 19 T cell receptor beta chains were sequenced from one sample in a study of T cell responses to AZD1222 COVID-19 vaccine (dated by TCRdb to 2020 to 2023). Libraries were constructed by the immunoSEQ multiplex PCR assay. Entries here come from immuneACCESS through TCRdb and include only in-frame sequences with V and J called. Some clones fail to appear in such tables; in the studies checked, an unresolved V gene covers under half of the shortfall, and the cause of the remainder is unknown. The sample includes some 140,000 clones, with about 90% observed a single time. Clones ranked in the top ten supply around 5% of the sample. According to the study, the label for this sample's time point signals: baseline before first vaccination. The starting material was peripheral blood, obtained on day 0 of AZD1222 vaccination. All receptors come from an adult in good health.

The J gene is TRBJ1-2, the V gene TRBV20-1; 8 positions agree with TRBD1. CDR1 and CDR2 from the germline V gene are DFQATT and SNEGSKA (reference sequence). V trimming: 3 bases; J trimming: 9 bases; junction bases outside the gene matches: 9. The CDR3 sequence is 13 residues long. CDR3 bases: TGCAGTGCTAGTTCAGGACAGGGTAATCGCTACACCTTC. It specifies CSASSGQGNRYTF.

This chain joins TRBV14 and TRBJ1-6; perhaps TRBD1 as D (5 bases). V lost 1 base and J 9 bases, leaving 10 bases between the germline ends. The CDR3 has 14 amino acids. CDR1 and CDR2 (germline): SGHDN, FVKESK. The CDR3 sequence: CASSQGAGTSPLHF. Here the CDR3 DNA reads TGTGCCAGCAGCCAAGGTGCCGGGACTTCACCCCTCCACTTT.

This rearrangement joins TRBV6-6 to TRBJ2-5; possible D gene TRBD2, 6 bases. This CDR3 is built from 16 residues. In germline, CDR1 is MNHNY, CDR2 SVGAGI (reference sequence). Trimming took 0 bases from V and 5 from J, leaving 16 bases between them. The CDR3 is CASSYSTGDLAETQYF. The CDR3 DNA reads TGTGCCAGCAGTTACTCTACGGGGGACCTAGCGGAGACCCAGTACTTC.

The CDR3 DNA is TGTGCCAGCAGCTTGCGGCGGGAGGGCCGGAATGAGCAGTTCTTC. Encoded protein: CASSLRREGRNEQFF. V gene TRBV7-6 combines with J gene TRBJ2-1, with TRBD2 matching over 9 bases. V was clipped by 3 bases and J by 7 bases; unmatched bases: 7. Germline V gene data show CDR1 as SGHVS and CDR2 as FNYEAQ. There are 15 residues in the CDR3.

This chain uses TRBV29-1 with TRBJ1-3; a possible D gene is TRBD1 (5 bases). The germline gives CDR1 SQVTM, CDR2 ANQGSEA. CDR3 length: 14 residues. Trimming stripped 4 bases from V and 0 bases from J, with 10 bases between. The CDR3 is CSVAGDFSGNTIYF. CDR3 nucleotides: TGCAGCGTTGCTGGGGACTTCTCTGGAAACACCATATATTTT.

In DNA, the CDR3 is TGTGCCAGCAGCTTGGCGATTCAGGGTAAGGGGCAGCCCCAGCATTTT. Translated, it gives CASSLAIQGKGQPQHF. The chain uses TRBV5-8 and TRBJ1-5, with D possibly matching TRBD1 (5 bases). The V and J ends lost 0 bases and 7 bases respectively, with 17 bases between them. Germline loops: CDR1 SGHTS, CDR2 YDEGEE. The CDR3 has 16 amino acids.

The rearrangement links TRBV21-1 to TRBJ1-2; the table assigns TRBD1, which was not confirmed against the DNA. TRBV21-1 is deemed a pseudogene. This CDR3 spans 14 amino acids. CDR3 nucleotide sequence: TGTGCCAGCAGCAAAGGGACAGGGGTCTATGGCTACACCTTC. This sequence encodes CASSKGTGVYGYTF.

This sequence joins TRBV7-2 and TRBJ1-6; D is uncertain. The germline gives CDR1 SGHTA, CDR2 FQGNSA. The CDR3 covers 14 residues. V gave up 5 bases and J gave up 7 bases, with 12 bases separating them. The CDR3 protein is CASSLGSGNSPLHF. The CDR3 DNA follows: TGTGCCAGCAGCCTCGGATCCGGCAATTCACCCCTCCACTTT.

The V gene is TRBV5-1, the J gene TRBJ2-7, with TRBD2 matching over 10 bases. The CDR3 extends over 18 amino acids. Trimming cost V 3 bases and J 5 bases; bases outside gene matches: 17. Germline V gene data show CDR1 as SGHRS and CDR2 as YFSETQ. CDR3 nucleotides: TGCGCCAGCAGCTGGAGACCCCGCAGCGGGAGGGCCGCGGACGAGCAGTACTTC. Its protein product is CASSWRPRSGRAADEQYF.

The rearrangement joins TRBV15 to TRBJ1-2; 8 bases are shared with TRBD1. This CDR3 is built from 15 residues. CDR1 LNHNV and CDR2 YYDKDF come from the germline V gene (reference sequence). V lost 1 base to trimming and J lost 4 bases; unmatched junction nucleotides: 5. The CDR3 protein is CATSRGRQGTYGYTF. The CDR3 nucleotides are TGTGCCACCAGCAGAGGTAGACAGGGGACCTATGGCTACACCTTC. The entire variable domain, with the rest obtained from reference TRBV15 and TRBJ1-2, is as follows: DAMVIQNPRYQVTQFGKPVTLSCSQTLNHNVMYWYQQKSSQAPKLLFHYYDKDFNNEADTPDNFQSRRPNTSFCFLDIRSPGLGDTAMYLCATSRGRQGTYGYTFGSGTRLTVV.

The V call is TRBV27, the J call TRBJ2-1; D gene ambiguous. The germline CDR1 and CDR2 sequences are MNHEY and SMNVEV (reference sequence). The CDR3 loop spans 13 amino acids. Trimming cost V 7 bases and J 3 bases, with 10 bases left between them. CDR3: CASTGDLYNEQFF. The DNA for the CDR3 is TGTGCCAGCACGGGTGACCTCTACAATGAGCAGTTCTTC.

J is TRBJ1-1 and V is TRBV14; D remains unclear. Trimming left V 6 bases short and J 1 base short, with 9 bases between. The CDR3 length is 13 residues. Germline V CDR1 and CDR2: SGHDN, FVKESK. The CDR3, as DNA: TGTGCCAGCAGTAGGGAAGAGAACACTGAAGCTTTCTTT. It encodes CASSREENTEAFF.

The genes are TRBV9 and TRBJ2-7, with D possibly being TRBD2 (5 bases). The V end lost 4 bases, the J end lost 2 bases, and 13 bases lay between the germline ends. Per germline, CDR1 SGDLS and CDR2 YYNGEE. CDR3 length: 14 amino acids. In DNA form, the CDR3 reads TGTGCCAGCAGCTTGACCGGCGGGCCCTACGAGCAGTACTTC. Protein: CASSLTGGPYEQYF.

In its sample, this clone was seen once. V gene TRBV7-3 combines with J gene TRBJ2-1; maybe TRBD2 (6 bases). Germline CDR1 is SGHTA and CDR2 is FQGTGA. The CDR3 has 16 amino acids. V was shortened by 1 base and J by 7 bases, with 17 bases between the two germline ends. In nucleotides, the CDR3 is TGTGCCAGCAGCTTAATCGGCGGGAATGGTGTTAATGAGCAGTTCTTC. Amino acid sequence: CASSLIGGNGVNEQFF.

The chain has TRBV3-1 (or the pseudogene TRBV3-2) and TRBJ1-2, with a weak D call TRBD1 (5 bases). Looked up from germline, CDR1 is LGHDT and CDR2 is YNNKEL (reference sequence). CDR3 size: 14 residues. Trimming shortened V by 4 bases and J by 4 bases, and 13 bases separated the two germline ends. The CDR3 protein is CASSPHIGAYGYTF. The CDR3 bases are TGTGCCAGCAGCCCGCACATTGGGGCCTATGGCTACACCTTC.

This chain uses TRBV14 with TRBJ1-1; D might be TRBD1 (6 bases). V lost 4 bases and J 0 bases, leaving 9 bases between the germline ends. This CDR3 comprises 14 residues. Germline CDR1 reads SGHDN; CDR2 reads FVKESK. This CDR3 reads CASSPRGMNTEAFF. CDR3 bases: TGTGCCAGCAGCCCCAGGGGCATGAACACTGAAGCTTTCTTT.

The CDR3 spells CASSMLAGGSFNEQFF. DNA for the CDR3: TGTGCCAGTAGTATGCTAGCGGGAGGATCATTTAATGAGCAGTTCTTC. This sequence joins TRBV19 and TRBJ2-1, with 11 bases matching TRBD2. The CDR3 has 16 amino acids. The V segment lost 3 bases and the J segment 7 bases; nucleotides outside the gene matches: 8. Germline CDR1 and CDR2: LNHDA and SQIVND (reference sequence).

J is TRBJ1-2 and V is TRBV7-9; 8 nucleotides match TRBD1. The CDR3 extends over 15 amino acids. Looked up from germline, CDR1 is SEHNR and CDR2 is FQNEAQ (reference sequence). Trimming cost V 4 bases and J 4 bases; bases outside gene matches: 8. Written as DNA, the CDR3 is TGTGCCAGCAGCTATGGGGACAGGCGGGGCTATGGCTACACCTTC. Its protein is CASSYGDRRGYGYTF.

The CDR3 region is CASSLSGGGGFSYNSPLHF. The CDR3 nucleotides read TGTGCCAGCAGCCTCTCCGGGGGAGGGGGCTTCTCCTATAATTCACCCCTCCACTTT. The chain employs TRBV7-8 and TRBJ1-6; 7 nucleotides line up with TRBD1. The V gene's germline CDR1 is SGHVS and CDR2 FQNEAQ. This CDR3 is 19 amino acids long. J gave up 0 bases and V 5 bases, and 13 bases lay outside the gene matches.